The clone carrying this T cell receptor beta chain was seen many times. The data are from a study of T-cell reconstitution after alpha-beta-depleted transplantation in children. Preparation of the TCRbeta library involved a method that used unique molecular identifiers. TCRdb independently ran MiXCR on the PCR reads; one entry per CDR3 protein. The data contain 500,000 or so distinct CDR3 sequences, roughly 33% of them singletons. V shed 7 bases and J 3 bases; nucleotides not matched to a gene: 5. This CDR3 spans 12 amino acids. The V gene's germline CDR1 is DFQATT and CDR2 SNEGSKA (reference sequence).

The specimen was PBMCs from the stem cell graft donor, collected from the stem cell graft. This sequence joins TRBV20-1 and TRBJ2-7; 8 bases match TRBD1. This sequence originates from a human donor who donated a stem cell graft to a child with aplastic anemia. CDR3: CSVRGQDYEQYV. For the CDR3, the DNA is TGCAGTGTCAGGGGACAGGACTACGAGCAGTACGTC.